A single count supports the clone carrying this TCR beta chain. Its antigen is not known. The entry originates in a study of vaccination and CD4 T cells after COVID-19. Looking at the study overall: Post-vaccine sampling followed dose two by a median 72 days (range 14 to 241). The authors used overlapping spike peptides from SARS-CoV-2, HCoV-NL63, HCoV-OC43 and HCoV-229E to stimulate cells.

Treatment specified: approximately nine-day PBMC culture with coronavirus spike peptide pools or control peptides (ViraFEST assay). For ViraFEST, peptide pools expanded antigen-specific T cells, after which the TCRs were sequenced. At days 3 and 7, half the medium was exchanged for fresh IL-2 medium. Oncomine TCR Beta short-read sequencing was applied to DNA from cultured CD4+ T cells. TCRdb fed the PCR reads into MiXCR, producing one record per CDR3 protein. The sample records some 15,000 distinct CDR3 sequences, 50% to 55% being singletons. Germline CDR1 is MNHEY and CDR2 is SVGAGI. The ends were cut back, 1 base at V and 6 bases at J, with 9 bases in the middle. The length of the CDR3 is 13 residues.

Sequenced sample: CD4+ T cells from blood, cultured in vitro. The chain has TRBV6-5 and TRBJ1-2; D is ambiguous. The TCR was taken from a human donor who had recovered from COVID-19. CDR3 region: CASSYWATDGYTF. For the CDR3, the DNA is TGTGCCAGCAGTTACTGGGCCACAGATGGCTACACCTTC.